This is a list of T cell receptor beta chains from one sample in a study of control samples from healthy donors and cancer patients. Sequencing used immunoSEQ multiplex PCR; TCRdb keeps in-frame clones, though not all of them. The sample shows about 81,000 clones, about 93% of them seen only once. The sequencing sample was made of blood. The receptor source for this set is a young woman in good health. CDR3s include the opening cysteine and the closing phenylalanine or tryptophan. Each record gives: V gene, D gene, J gene, clone size, CDR3 DNA, CDR3 protein. A D gene is named only where the DNA matches it firmly. Part of the rows lack a size; the others show once, few, many or a class for expanded clones.

v_call: TRBV7-3
d_call: -
j_call: TRBJ2-3
clone_size: once
cdr3_nt: TGTGCCAGCAGCCCAGACACAGATACGCAGTATTTT
cdr3_aa: CASSPDTDTQYF

v_call: TRBV9
d_call: TRBD1
j_call: TRBJ2-7
clone_size: -
cdr3_nt: TGTGCCAGCAGCTCCGGAGACAGGGGTTTGGGCGAGCAGTACTTC
cdr3_aa: CASSSGDRGLGEQYF

v_call: TRBV7-8
d_call: TRBD2
j_call: TRBJ2-5
clone_size: -
cdr3_nt: TGTGCCAGCAGCTTAGGGACTAGCGGGGGGGCCATTCGAGAGACCCAGTACTTC
cdr3_aa: CASSLGTSGGAIRETQYF

v_call: TRBV28
d_call: -
j_call: TRBJ1-3
clone_size: -
cdr3_nt: TGTGCCGGGCGAGAGGAACTTGGAAACACCATATATTTT
cdr3_aa: CAGREELGNTIYF

v_call: TRBV12-3/TRBV12-4
d_call: -
j_call: TRBJ1-5
clone_size: -
cdr3_nt: TGTGCCAGCAGTCCCCGCAATCAGCCCCAGCATTTT
cdr3_aa: CASSPRNQPQHF

v_call: TRBV11-2
d_call: -
j_call: TRBJ2-5
clone_size: -
cdr3_nt: TGTGCCAGCAGCGCCAGACTAGGAGAGACCCAGTACTTC
cdr3_aa: CASSARLGETQYF

v_call: TRBV7-6
d_call: TRBD1
j_call: TRBJ1-2
clone_size: -
cdr3_nt: TGTGCCAGCAGCCCGGACAGGGGTGGTGGCTACACCTTC
cdr3_aa: CASSPDRGGGYTF

v_call: TRBV6-6
d_call: -
j_call: TRBJ1-2
clone_size: -
cdr3_nt: TGTGCCAACTCTTACGGGGCGGACACAGGCCCTGGCTACACCTTC
cdr3_aa: CANSYGADTGPGYTF

v_call: TRBV28
d_call: TRBD2
j_call: TRBJ2-3
clone_size: -
cdr3_nt: TGTGCCAGCAGTTCAAAACGGGGACTAGCGGGGCGCACAGATACGCAGTATTTT
cdr3_aa: CASSSKRGLAGRTDTQYF

v_call: TRBV4-1
d_call: -
j_call: TRBJ2-7
clone_size: -
cdr3_nt: TGCGCCAGCAGCCAAGATTCGTTCGGCGAGCAGTACTTC
cdr3_aa: CASSQDSFGEQYF

v_call: TRBV15
d_call: TRBD1
j_call: TRBJ1-2
clone_size: -
cdr3_nt: TGTGCCACCTCCTTCAACAGGGGCTCTGGCTACACCTTC
cdr3_aa: CATSFNRGSGYTF

v_call: TRBV15
d_call: -
j_call: TRBJ1-2
clone_size: -
cdr3_nt: TGTGCCACCAGCAGAGCAGAGGGAGCTAACTATGGCTACACCTTC
cdr3_aa: CATSRAEGANYGYTF

v_call: TRBV5-1
d_call: -
j_call: TRBJ2-3
clone_size: once
cdr3_nt: TGCGCCAGCAGCTTGGGATGGGGGAGCACAGATACGCAGTATTTT
cdr3_aa: CASSLGWGSTDTQYF

v_call: TRBV11-2
d_call: TRBD2
j_call: TRBJ2-7
clone_size: -
cdr3_nt: TGTGCCAGCAGCCCGGCCGAGGGACTAGCGGAATACGAGCAGTACTTC
cdr3_aa: CASSPAEGLAEYEQYF

v_call: TRBV5-1
d_call: TRBD1
j_call: TRBJ2-7
clone_size: -
cdr3_nt: TGCGCCAGCAGCCCCCCGACAGGGGTGGGAGAGCAGTACTTC
cdr3_aa: CASSPPTGVGEQYF

v_call: TRBV27
d_call: -
j_call: TRBJ1-1
clone_size: once
cdr3_nt: TGTGCCAGCAGTTTAGCAGAAATGAACACTGAAGCTTTCTTT
cdr3_aa: CASSLAEMNTEAFF

v_call: TRBV27
d_call: -
j_call: TRBJ2-1
clone_size: -
cdr3_nt: TGTGCCAGCAGTTTTTTCGATGAGCAGTTCTTC
cdr3_aa: CASSFFDEQFF

v_call: TRBV19
d_call: TRBD1
j_call: TRBJ2-3
clone_size: -
cdr3_nt: TGTGCCAGTGGCGGTAGGGGACAGGGATTAGATACGCAGTATTTT
cdr3_aa: CASGGRGQGLDTQYF

v_call: TRBV5-1
d_call: TRBD1
j_call: TRBJ2-5
clone_size: -
cdr3_nt: TGCGCCAGCAGCCTGCGGGGACAGGGGGGACCCCAGTACTTC
cdr3_aa: CASSLRGQGGPQYF

v_call: TRBV7-9
d_call: TRBD1
j_call: TRBJ2-7
clone_size: -
cdr3_nt: TGTGCCAGCAGCTTCGGGACAGAACACTACGAGCAGTACTTC
cdr3_aa: CASSFGTEHYEQYF

v_call: TRBV27
d_call: TRBD1
j_call: TRBJ1-4
clone_size: -
cdr3_nt: TGTGCCAGCAGTTTAATAGGGGGCTTGGATGAAAAACTGTTTTTT
cdr3_aa: CASSLIGGLDEKLFF

v_call: TRBV6-5
d_call: -
j_call: TRBJ2-1
clone_size: -
cdr3_nt: TGTGCCAGCAGTTACGGGAGCAATGAGCAGTTCTTC
cdr3_aa: CASSYGSNEQFF

v_call: TRBV7-3
d_call: TRBD1
j_call: TRBJ2-1
clone_size: -
cdr3_nt: TGTGCCAGCAGCCGCGGACAGGGCGCTAATGAGCAGTTCTTC
cdr3_aa: CASSRGQGANEQFF

v_call: TRBV13
d_call: -
j_call: TRBJ1-1
clone_size: -
cdr3_nt: TGTGCCAGCAGCCCACAGCTGAACACTGAAGCTTTCTTT
cdr3_aa: CASSPQLNTEAFF

v_call: TRBV24-1
d_call: -
j_call: TRBJ2-1
clone_size: -
cdr3_nt: TGTGCCACCAGTGACCAGGGACTCCCGGGACCGTACAATGAGCAGTTCTTC
cdr3_aa: CATSDQGLPGPYNEQFF

v_call: TRBV18
d_call: -
j_call: TRBJ1-5
clone_size: -
cdr3_nt: TGTGCCAGCTCACCATCCGACAGGCAGCCCCAGCATTTT
cdr3_aa: CASSPSDRQPQHF

v_call: TRBV5-1
d_call: -
j_call: TRBJ1-3
clone_size: once
cdr3_nt: TGCGCCAGCAGCTTGGAGGGAAACACCATATATTTT
cdr3_aa: CASSLEGNTIYF

v_call: TRBV15
d_call: TRBD1
j_call: TRBJ1-4
clone_size: -
cdr3_nt: TGTGCCACCAGTGCCGGGACAGAAAATGAAAAACTGTTTTTT
cdr3_aa: CATSAGTENEKLFF

v_call: TRBV10-3
d_call: -
j_call: TRBJ1-3
clone_size: -
cdr3_nt: TGTGCCATCAGTGAGCAGCCAGGACAGCTAGGAAACACCATATATTTT
cdr3_aa: CAISEQPGQLGNTIYF

v_call: TRBV24-1
d_call: -
j_call: TRBJ2-1
clone_size: once
cdr3_nt: TGTGCCACCAGTGATAGGTCAGTCTACAATGAGCAGTTCTTC
cdr3_aa: CATSDRSVYNEQFF

v_call: TRBV28
d_call: TRBD2
j_call: TRBJ2-1
clone_size: -
cdr3_nt: TGTGCCAGCAGTCCTAGCGGGAGAGCCGAGCAGTTCTTC
cdr3_aa: CASSPSGRAEQFF

v_call: TRBV6-4
d_call: TRBD2
j_call: TRBJ2-3
clone_size: -
cdr3_nt: TGTGCCAGCAGCGGACTAGCGGGAGGATACACAGATACGCAGTATTTT
cdr3_aa: CASSGLAGGYTDTQYF

v_call: TRBV2
d_call: TRBD1
j_call: TRBJ1-4
clone_size: -
cdr3_nt: TGTGCCAGCAGCCTCACACAGGACAGGGGGGAAAAACTGTTTTTT
cdr3_aa: CASSLTQDRGEKLFF

v_call: TRBV28
d_call: -
j_call: TRBJ1-5
clone_size: -
cdr3_nt: TGTGCCAGCAGTTTAGGGGACGGAATCAAACCCCAGCATTTT
cdr3_aa: CASSLGDGIKPQHF

v_call: TRBV18
d_call: -
j_call: TRBJ1-2
clone_size: -
cdr3_nt: TGTGCCAGCTCACGGGAGGCCTATGGCTACACCTTC
cdr3_aa: CASSREAYGYTF

v_call: TRBV11-3
d_call: TRBD1
j_call: TRBJ1-1
clone_size: -
cdr3_nt: TGTGCCAGCAGCTTAGGACAGGGGATGAACACTGAAGCTTTCTTT
cdr3_aa: CASSLGQGMNTEAFF

v_call: TRBV28
d_call: TRBD1
j_call: TRBJ2-7
clone_size: -
cdr3_nt: TGTGCCAGCAGTTTCTATCAGTTAGGGGGCCGGGAGCAGTACTTC
cdr3_aa: CASSFYQLGGREQYF

v_call: TRBV28
d_call: -
j_call: TRBJ2-7
clone_size: -
cdr3_nt: TGTGCCAGCAGACGAGGGAAGTCTACCTACGAGCAGTACTTC
cdr3_aa: CASRRGKSTYEQYF

v_call: TRBV27
d_call: -
j_call: TRBJ1-1
clone_size: -
cdr3_nt: TGTGCCAGCAGTGCCGACAGGAACACTGAAGCTTTCTTT
cdr3_aa: CASSADRNTEAFF

v_call: TRBV19
d_call: -
j_call: TRBJ1-6
clone_size: -
cdr3_nt: TGTGCCAGTACCCACAGGGAAGATAATTCACCCCTCCACTTT
cdr3_aa: CASTHREDNSPLHF

v_call: TRBV6-5
d_call: -
j_call: TRBJ1-5
clone_size: -
cdr3_nt: TGTGCCAGCAGTCAACAGGGATTTAGCAATCAGCCCCAGCATTTT
cdr3_aa: CASSQQGFSNQPQHF

v_call: TRBV9
d_call: -
j_call: TRBJ2-7
clone_size: once
cdr3_nt: TGTGCCAGCAGCGTAGAGCAGGGGACATCCTACGAGCAGTACTTC
cdr3_aa: CASSVEQGTSYEQYF

v_call: TRBV19
d_call: TRBD1
j_call: TRBJ2-7
clone_size: -
cdr3_nt: TGTGCCAGTAGTTTGGGACAGCCCTACGAGCAGTACTTC
cdr3_aa: CASSLGQPYEQYF